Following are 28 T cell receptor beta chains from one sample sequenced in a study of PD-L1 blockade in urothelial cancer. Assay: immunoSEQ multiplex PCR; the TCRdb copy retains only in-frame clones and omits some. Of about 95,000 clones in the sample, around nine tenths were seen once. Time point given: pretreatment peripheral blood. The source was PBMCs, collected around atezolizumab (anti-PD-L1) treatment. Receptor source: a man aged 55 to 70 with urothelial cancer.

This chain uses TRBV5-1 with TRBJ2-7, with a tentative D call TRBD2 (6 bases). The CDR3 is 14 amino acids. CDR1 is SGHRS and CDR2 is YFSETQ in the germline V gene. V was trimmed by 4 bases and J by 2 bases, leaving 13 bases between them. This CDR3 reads CASSRGLEPYEQYF. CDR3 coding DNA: TGCGCCAGCAGCAGGGGACTGGAACCCTACGAGCAGTACTTC.

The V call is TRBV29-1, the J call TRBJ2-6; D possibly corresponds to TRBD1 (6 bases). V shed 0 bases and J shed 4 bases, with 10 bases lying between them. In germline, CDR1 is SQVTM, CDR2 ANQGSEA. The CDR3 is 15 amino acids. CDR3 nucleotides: TGCAGCGTTGAAGATATGGGGGCCGGGGCCAACGTCCTGACTTTC. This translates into CSVEDMGAGANVLTF. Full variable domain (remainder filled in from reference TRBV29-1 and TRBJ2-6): SAVISQKPSRDICQRGTSLTIQCQVDSQVTMMFWYRQQPGQSLTLIATANQGSEATYESGFVIDKFPISRPNLTFSTLTVSNMSPEDSSIYLCSVEDMGAGANVLTFGAGSRLTVL.

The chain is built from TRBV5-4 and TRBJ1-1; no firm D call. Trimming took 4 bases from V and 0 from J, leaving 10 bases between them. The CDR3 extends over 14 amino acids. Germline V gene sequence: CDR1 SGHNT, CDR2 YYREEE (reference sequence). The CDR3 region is CASSPEQLNTEAFF. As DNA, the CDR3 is TGTGCCAGCAGCCCGGAGCAGTTGAACACTGAAGCTTTCTTT.

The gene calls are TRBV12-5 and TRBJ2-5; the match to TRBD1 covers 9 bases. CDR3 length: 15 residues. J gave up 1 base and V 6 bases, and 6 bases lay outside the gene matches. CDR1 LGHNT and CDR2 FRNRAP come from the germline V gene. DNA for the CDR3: TGTGCTAGTGGCTCGGACAGGGGTCCCCAAGAGACCCAGTACTTC. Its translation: CASGSDRGPQETQYF.

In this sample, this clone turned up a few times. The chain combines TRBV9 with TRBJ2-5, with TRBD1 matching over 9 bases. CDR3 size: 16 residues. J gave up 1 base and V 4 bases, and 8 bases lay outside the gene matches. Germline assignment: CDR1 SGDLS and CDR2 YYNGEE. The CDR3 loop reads CASSPHGTGIQETQYF. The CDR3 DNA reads TGTGCCAGCAGCCCCCACGGGACAGGGATCCAAGAGACCCAGTACTTC.

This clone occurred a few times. The CDR3 DNA reads as TGCGCCAGCAGTGGCCGGGACAGAACTAATGAAGCTTTCTTT. This encodes CASSGRDRTNEAFF. The V and J genes are TRBV10-1 and TRBJ1-1, with 7 nucleotides matching TRBD1. V gave up 4 bases and J gave up 7 bases; unmatched junction bases: 9. Per germline, CDR1 WNHNN and CDR2 SYGVQD (reference sequence). The CDR3 extends over 14 amino acids.

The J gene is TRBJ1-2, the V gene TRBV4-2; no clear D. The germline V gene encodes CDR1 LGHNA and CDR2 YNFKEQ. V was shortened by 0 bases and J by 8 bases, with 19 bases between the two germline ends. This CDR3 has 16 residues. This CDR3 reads CASSQEVAAGGEGYTF. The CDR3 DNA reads TGTGCCAGCAGCCAAGAGGTGGCTGCGGGCGGGGAAGGCTACACCTTC.

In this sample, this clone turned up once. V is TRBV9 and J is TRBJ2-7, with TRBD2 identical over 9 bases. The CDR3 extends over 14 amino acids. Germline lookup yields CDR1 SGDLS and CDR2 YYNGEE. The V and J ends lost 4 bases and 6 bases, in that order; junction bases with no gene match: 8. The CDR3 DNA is TGTGCCAGCAGCCCGATAGCGGGAGTAGGCGAGCAGTACTTC. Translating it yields CASSPIAGVGEQYF.

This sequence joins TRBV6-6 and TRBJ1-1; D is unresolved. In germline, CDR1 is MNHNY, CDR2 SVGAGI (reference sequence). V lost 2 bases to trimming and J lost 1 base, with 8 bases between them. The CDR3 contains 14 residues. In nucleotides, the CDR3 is TGTGCCAGCAGTTACCTGACGGGGAACACTGAAGCTTTCTTT. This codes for CASSYLTGNTEAFF.

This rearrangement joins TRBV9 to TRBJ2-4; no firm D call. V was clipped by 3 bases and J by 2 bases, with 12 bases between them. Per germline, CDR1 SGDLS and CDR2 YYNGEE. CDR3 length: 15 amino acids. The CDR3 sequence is CASSGLSGSKNIQYF. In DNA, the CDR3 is TGTGCCAGCAGCGGGCTGTCAGGATCCAAAAACATTCAGTACTTC.

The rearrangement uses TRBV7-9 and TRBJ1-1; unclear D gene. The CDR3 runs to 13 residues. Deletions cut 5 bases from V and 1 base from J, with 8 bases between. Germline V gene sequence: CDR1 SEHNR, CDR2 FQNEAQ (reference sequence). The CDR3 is CASSVTANTEAFF. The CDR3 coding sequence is TGTGCCAGCAGCGTTACAGCGAACACTGAAGCTTTCTTT.

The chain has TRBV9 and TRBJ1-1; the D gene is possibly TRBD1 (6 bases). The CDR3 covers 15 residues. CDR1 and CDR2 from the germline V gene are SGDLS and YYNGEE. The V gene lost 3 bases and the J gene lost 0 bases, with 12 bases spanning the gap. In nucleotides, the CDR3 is TGTGCCAGCAGCGCACAGGGTTTCGTGAACACTGAAGCTTTCTTT. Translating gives CASSAQGFVNTEAFF.

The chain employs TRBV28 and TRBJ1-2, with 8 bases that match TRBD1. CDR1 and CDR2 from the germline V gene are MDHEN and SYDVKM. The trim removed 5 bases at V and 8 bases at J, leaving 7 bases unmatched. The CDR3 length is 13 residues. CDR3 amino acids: CASSQRQGTGYTF. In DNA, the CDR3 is TGTGCCAGCAGTCAGAGACAGGGGACGGGCTACACCTTC.

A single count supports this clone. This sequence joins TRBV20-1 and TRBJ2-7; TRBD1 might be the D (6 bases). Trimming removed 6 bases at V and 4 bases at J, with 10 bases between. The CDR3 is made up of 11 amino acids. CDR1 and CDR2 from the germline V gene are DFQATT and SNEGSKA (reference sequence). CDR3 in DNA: TGCAGTGCCACGGACAGATACGAGCAGTACTTC. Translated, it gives CSATDRYEQYF.

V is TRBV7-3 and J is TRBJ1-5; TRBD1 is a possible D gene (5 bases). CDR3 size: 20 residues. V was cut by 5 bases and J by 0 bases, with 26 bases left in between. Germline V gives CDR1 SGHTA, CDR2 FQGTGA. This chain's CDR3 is CASSPSGSEGRAYSNQPQHF. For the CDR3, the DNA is TGTGCCAGCAGCCCCTCCGGGTCTGAGGGGAGGGCTTATAGCAATCAGCCCCAGCATTTT. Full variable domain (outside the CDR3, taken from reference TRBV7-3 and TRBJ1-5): GAGVSQTPSNKVTEKGKYVELRCDPISGHTALYWYRQSLGQGPEFLIYFQGTGAADDSGLPNDRFFAVRPEGSVSTLKIQRTERGDSAVYLCASSPSGSEGRAYSNQPQHFGDGTRLSIL.

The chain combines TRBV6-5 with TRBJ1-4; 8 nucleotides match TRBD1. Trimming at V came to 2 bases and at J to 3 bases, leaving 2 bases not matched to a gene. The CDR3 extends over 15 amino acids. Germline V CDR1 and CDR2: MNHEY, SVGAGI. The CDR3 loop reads CASSYGQGANEKLFF. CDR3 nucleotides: TGTGCCAGCAGTTACGGACAGGGAGCTAATGAAAAACTGTTTTTT.

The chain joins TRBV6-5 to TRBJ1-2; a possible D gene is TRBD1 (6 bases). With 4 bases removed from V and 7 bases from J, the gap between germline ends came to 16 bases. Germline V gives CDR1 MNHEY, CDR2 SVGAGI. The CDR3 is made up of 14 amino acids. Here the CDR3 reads CASSSRGRGGGYTF. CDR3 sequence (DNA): TGTGCCAGCAGTTCGCGGGGGCGCGGCGGTGGCTACACCTTC.

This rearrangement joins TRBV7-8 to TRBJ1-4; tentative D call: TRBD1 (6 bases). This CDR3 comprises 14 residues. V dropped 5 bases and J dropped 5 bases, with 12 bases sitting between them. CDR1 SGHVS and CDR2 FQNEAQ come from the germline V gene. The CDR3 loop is CASSLRTDNEKLFF. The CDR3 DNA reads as TGTGCCAGCAGCCTCCGGACAGACAATGAAAAACTGTTTTTT.

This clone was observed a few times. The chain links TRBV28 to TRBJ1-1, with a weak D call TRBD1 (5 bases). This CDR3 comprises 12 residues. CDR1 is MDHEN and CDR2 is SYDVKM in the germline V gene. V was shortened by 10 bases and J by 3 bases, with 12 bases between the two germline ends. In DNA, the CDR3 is TGTGCCACAACACGGGGGTACACTGAAGCTTTCTTT. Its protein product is CATTRGYTEAFF.

The CDR3 region is CASSPTGNTEAFF. The CDR3 DNA sequence: TGTGCCAGCAGCCCAACAGGGAACACTGAAGCTTTCTTT. The V call is TRBV7-6, the J call TRBJ1-1; tentatively, D is TRBD1 (5 bases). The germline CDR1 and CDR2 sequences are SGHVS and FNYEAQ. The CDR3 consists of 13 residues. Trimming removed 5 bases from V and 1 base from J, with 8 bases in between. The variable domain in full, with the rest retrieved from reference TRBV7-6 and TRBJ1-1, is GAGVSQSPRYKVTKRGQDVALRCDPISGHVSLYWYRQALGQGPEFLTYFNYEAQQDKSGLPNDRFSAERPEGSISTLTIQRTEQRDSAMYRCASSPTGNTEAFFGQGTRLTVV.

CDR3: CASSLIASGQVFLGYTF. CDR3 nucleotides: TGTGCCAGCAGCTTAATCGCTTCGGGACAGGTTTTTCTGGGCTACACCTTC. This rearrangement joins TRBV7-8 to TRBJ1-2, with 8 bases lining up with TRBD1. Trimming removed 2 bases from V and 8 bases from J; junction bases left unmatched: 16. The germline V gene encodes CDR1 SGHVS and CDR2 FQNEAQ. CDR3 size: 17 residues.

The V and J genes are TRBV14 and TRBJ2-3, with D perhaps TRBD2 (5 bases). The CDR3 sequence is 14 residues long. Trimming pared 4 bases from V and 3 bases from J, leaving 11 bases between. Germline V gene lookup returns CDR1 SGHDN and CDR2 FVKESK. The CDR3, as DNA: TGTGCCAGCAGCCCACTAGTGGGTACAGATACGCAGTATTTT. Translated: CASSPLVGTDTQYF. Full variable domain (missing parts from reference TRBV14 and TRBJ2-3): EAGVTQFPSHSVIEKGQTVTLRCDPISGHDNLYWYRRVMGKEIKFLLHFVKESKQDESGMPNNRFLAERTGGTYSTLKVQPAELEDSGVYFCASSPLVGTDTQYFGPGTRLTVL.

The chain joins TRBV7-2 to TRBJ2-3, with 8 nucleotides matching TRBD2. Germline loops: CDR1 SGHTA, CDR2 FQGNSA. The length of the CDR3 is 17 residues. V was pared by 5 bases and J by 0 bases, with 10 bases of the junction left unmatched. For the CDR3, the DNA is TGTGCCAGCAGCCTAAACGGGGGGGCCTGGAGCACAGATACGCAGTATTTT. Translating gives CASSLNGGAWSTDTQYF. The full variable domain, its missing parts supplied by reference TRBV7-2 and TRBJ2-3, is GAGVSQSPSNKVTEKGKDVELRCDPISGHTALYWYRQSLGQGLEFLIYFQGNSAPDKSGLPSDRFSAERTGGSVSTLTIQRTQQEDSAVYLCASSLNGGAWSTDTQYFGPGTRLTVL.

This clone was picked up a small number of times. DNA of the CDR3: TGTGCGCTCCGGGACTATCATCAGCCCCAGCATTTT. Its protein product is CALRDYHQPQHF. This chain uses TRBV7-6 with TRBJ1-5, with D maybe TRBD1 (5 bases). The CDR3 runs to 12 residues. In germline, CDR1 is SGHVS, CDR2 FNYEAQ.

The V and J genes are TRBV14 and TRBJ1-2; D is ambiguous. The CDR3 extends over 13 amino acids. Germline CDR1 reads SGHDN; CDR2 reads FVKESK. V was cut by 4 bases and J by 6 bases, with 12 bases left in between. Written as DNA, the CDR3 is TGTGCCAGCAGCCCCCGGTCCCAGGATGGCTACACCTTC. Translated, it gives CASSPRSQDGYTF. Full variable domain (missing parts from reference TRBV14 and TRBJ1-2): EAGVTQFPSHSVIEKGQTVTLRCDPISGHDNLYWYRRVMGKEIKFLLHFVKESKQDESGMPNNRFLAERTGGTYSTLKVQPAELEDSGVYFCASSPRSQDGYTFGSGTRLTVV.

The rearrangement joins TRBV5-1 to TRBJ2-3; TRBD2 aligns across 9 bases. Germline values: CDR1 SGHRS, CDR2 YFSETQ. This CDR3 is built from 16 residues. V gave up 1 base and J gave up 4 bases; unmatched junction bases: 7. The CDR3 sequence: CASSLRGLAGPDTQYF. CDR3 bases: TGCGCCAGCAGCTTGAGGGGGCTAGCGGGACCAGATACGCAGTATTTT.

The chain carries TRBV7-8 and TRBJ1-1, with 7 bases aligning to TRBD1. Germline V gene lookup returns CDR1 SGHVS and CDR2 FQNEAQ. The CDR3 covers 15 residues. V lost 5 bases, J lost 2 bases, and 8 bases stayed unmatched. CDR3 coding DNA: TGTGCCAGCAGCCCTCGGGAGGGGGCAAACACTGAAGCTTTCTTT. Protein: CASSPREGANTEAFF.

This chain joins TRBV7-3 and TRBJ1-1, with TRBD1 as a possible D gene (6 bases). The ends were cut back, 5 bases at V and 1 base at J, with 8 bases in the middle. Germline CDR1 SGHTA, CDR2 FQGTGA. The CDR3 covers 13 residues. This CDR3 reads CASSLGQNTEAFF. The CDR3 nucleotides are TGTGCCAGCAGCCTGGGACAGAACACTGAAGCTTTCTTT.